The rows below give T cell receptor beta chains drawn from one sample of a study of T cell responses to AZD1222 COVID-19 vaccine. TCRdb keeps only in-frame clones here, not all; method: immunoSEQ multiplex PCR. The sample lists more than 85,000 clones; around 90% were seen once. Sequenced material: peripheral blood, taken on day 0 of AZD1222 vaccination. These receptors were collected from an adult in good health. The CDR3 runs from the conserved cysteine through the conserved F or W.

V: TRBV4-1; J: TRBJ1-1; CDR3: CASSPRASLPNTEAFF
V: TRBV7-2; J: TRBJ1-2; CDR3: CASSSNRGPIWTF
V: TRBV3-1/TRBV3-2; J: TRBJ2-3; CDR3: CASSPPTGVNTQYF
V: TRBV11-1; J: TRBJ1-1; CDR3: CASSLQQGGTEAFF
V: TRBV24-1; J: TRBJ2-2; CDR3: CATSDSGQENTGELFF
V: TRBV11-2; J: TRBJ2-5; CDR3: CASSLDREETQYF
V: TRBV7-9; J: TRBJ2-3; CDR3: CASSSSGETDTQYF
V: TRBV9; J: TRBJ1-2; CDR3: CASGTDTNYGYTF
V: TRBV12-2; J: TRBJ2-1; CDR3: CASRLYGFPRTIYNEQFF
V: TRBV7-2; J: TRBJ2-3; CDR3: CASGRDSLSDTQYF
V: TRBV9; J: TRBJ2-1; CDR3: CASTIGRQAAGEQFF
V: TRBV7-2; J: TRBJ2-4; CDR3: CASSPPGLADVAKNIQYF
V: TRBV13; J: TRBJ2-6; CDR3: CASSAGTGIGANVLTF
V: TRBV4-3; J: TRBJ2-2; CDR3: CASSPGSAGGTGELFF
V: TRBV20-1; J: TRBJ1-1; CDR3: CSARENTEAFF
V: TRBV5-1; J: TRBJ1-2; CDR3: CASSLDGGHYGYTF
V: TRBV2; J: TRBJ1-1; CDR3: CASSGTDRVSEAFF
V: TRBV5-8; J: TRBJ1-1; CDR3: CASSPRTYDLQAFF
V: TRBV7-3; J: TRBJ1-1; CDR3: CASSPQGTGGLTEAFF
V: TRBV5-1; J: TRBJ2-5; CDR3: CASSLFQGPETQYF
V: TRBV15; J: TRBJ1-5; CDR3: CATRWGQGWNQPQHF
V: TRBV12-5; J: TRBJ2-5; CDR3: CASGQGEGKETQYF
V: TRBV2; J: TRBJ2-1; CDR3: CASKGTSGDNEQFF
V: TRBV5-1; J: TRBJ1-1; CDR3: CASSLHRDSSRNTEAFF
V: TRBV7-9; J: TRBJ2-1; CDR3: CASSSGSQFF
V: TRBV7-9; J: TRBJ1-3; CDR3: CASSFLRGAGGNTIYF
V: TRBV6-1; J: TRBJ1-5; CDR3: CASSEQGPWGNQPQHF
V: TRBV4-3; J: TRBJ2-7; CDR3: CASGVRGSYEQYF
V: TRBV5-4; J: TRBJ2-1; CDR3: CASSPRRRQGMYNEQFF
V: TRBV30; J: TRBJ1-5; CDR3: CAWSLGAGGLNQPQHF
V: TRBV27; J: TRBJ1-2; CDR3: CASSHRGLNYGYTF
V: TRBV27; J: TRBJ1-1; CDR3: CASSITTGGRAFF
V: TRBV28; J: TRBJ2-7; CDR3: CASSFQSGSREQYF
V: TRBV4-2; J: TRBJ2-7; CDR3: CASSQEVTGGGPYEQYF
V: TRBV7-6; J: TRBJ1-1; CDR3: CASSLAGSEAFF
V: TRBV5-1; J: TRBJ2-3; CDR3: CASSPVGGITDTQYF
V: TRBV6-1; J: TRBJ1-2; CDR3: CASSEAFGGAGYTF
V: TRBV6-5; J: TRBJ1-1; CDR3: CASSLQFMNTEAFF
V: TRBV4-3; J: TRBJ1-2; CDR3: CASSQDSRVGSGYTF
V: TRBV6-5; J: TRBJ1-2; CDR3: CASSYSGVGVSGYTF
V: TRBV5-1; J: TRBJ2-1; CDR3: CASSLGGTSASYNEQFF
V: TRBV9; J: TRBJ2-5; CDR3: CASSVGAGGMETQYF
V: TRBV6-5; J: TRBJ2-5; CDR3: CASSSGLAGGETQYF
V: TRBV12-3/TRBV12-4; J: TRBJ1-2; CDR3: CASTLSSYGYTF
V: TRBV7-9; J: TRBJ1-2; CDR3: CASSSTEGLGAKGYTF
V: TRBV29-1; J: TRBJ2-1; CDR3: CSGSGSGSDDEQFF
V: TRBV6-5; J: TRBJ1-5; CDR3: CASSPRGADQPQHF
V: TRBV5-8; J: TRBJ1-1; CDR3: CASSFTGFRGTEAFF
V: TRBV10-3; J: TRBJ1-1; CDR3: CAISEPSLGGEAFF
V: TRBV10-3; J: TRBJ2-5; CDR3: CATRQGVETQYF
V: TRBV11-2; J: TRBJ1-5; CDR3: CASSLQGNTGQPQHF
V: TRBV5-8; J: TRBJ2-1; CDR3: CASSFGRALSWEQFF